This T cell receptor beta chain was sequenced in a study of early T cells in non-severe SARS-CoV-2 infection. Study-wide findings and caveats: Comparison of clonotypes with VDJdb favored anti-spike CD8 responses while missing private and CD4 specificities.

As regards this clonotype: Its antigen remains unidentified.

MiXCR was run by TCRdb on the 5' RACE reads, yielding one entry per CDR3 protein. Found here are roughly 60,000 distinct CDR3 sequences, 5.5% to 6.5% of them singletons; the top ten hold almost 7%. Germline V lookup: CDR1 LNHDA, CDR2 SQIVND (reference sequence). Trimming took off 3 bases at V and 2 bases at J, with 10 bases between the two ends. This CDR3 comprises 14 residues. This TCR came from an adult who was a healthcare worker with PCR-confirmed SARS-CoV-2 infection or an uninfected control (not recorded which). This rearrangement joins TRBV19 to TRBJ1-1; D possibly corresponds to TRBD1 (5 bases). Sequences were obtained from whole blood. CDR3 in DNA: TGTGCCAGTAGTATCGGGGGAAAAAACACTGAAGCTTTCTTT. Amino acid sequence: CASSIGGKNTEAFF.